The 28 T cell receptor beta chains in this list originate from one sample, sequenced in a study of blood T cells in healthy people across ages. A second PCR of roughly 7 to 11 cycles used a sample-barcoded 5' primer and a J-beta primer mix. In TCRdb, the 5' RACE reads were re-called with MiXCR into one record per CDR3 protein. The profile shows hundreds of thousands of distinct CDR3 sequences, 45% to 65% of them singletons. The sequenced sample consisted of blood. These receptors were taken from a man between 60 and 70 years old in good health.

In its sample, this clonotype was seen a few times. The gene calls are TRBV5-1 and TRBJ1-6, with 11 bases fitting TRBD1. V lost 4 bases to trimming and J lost 9 bases; unmatched junction nucleotides: 12. This CDR3 is 17 amino acids long. CDR1 SGHRS and CDR2 YFSETQ come from the germline V gene. CDR3 loop: CASSRRAGQGAVSPLHF. For the CDR3, the DNA is TGCGCCAGCAGCCGTCGCGCCGGACAGGGGGCAGTTTCACCCCTCCACTTT.

This rearrangement joins TRBV5-5 to TRBJ2-5, with no clear D. Germline V gene lookup returns CDR1 SGHKS and CDR2 YYEKEE (reference sequence). V was clipped by 3 bases and J by 5 bases, with 11 bases between them. The CDR3 length is 13 residues. The CDR3 loop is CASSWASEETQYF. CDR3 nucleotide sequence: TGTGCCAGCAGCTGGGCCAGTGAGGAGACCCAGTACTTC.

The V and J genes are TRBV28 and TRBJ2-5, with TRBD2 identical over 7 bases. The CDR3 is made up of 14 amino acids. CDR1 and CDR2 from the germline V gene are MDHEN and SYDVKM. The V segment lost 5 bases and the J segment 4 bases; nucleotides outside the gene matches: 7. This CDR3 is CASSPPGEGETQYF. In DNA form, the CDR3 reads TGTGCCAGCAGTCCTCCGGGGGAGGGAGAGACCCAGTACTTC.

The chain recombines TRBV5-1 with TRBJ2-1; 9 bases agree with TRBD1. CDR3 length equals 16 residues. Unmatched junction bases numbered 7, after V lost 4 bases and J lost 2 bases. CDR1 SGHRS and CDR2 YFSETQ come from the germline V gene. The CDR3 is CASSKDRGLTYNEQFF. CDR3 nucleotides: TGCGCCAGCAGCAAGGACAGGGGATTGACCTACAATGAGCAGTTCTTC.

This clonotype was seen only once. This chain joins TRBV28 and TRBJ1-6, with 7 bases aligning to TRBD1. With V trimmed by 7 bases and J by 10 bases, 10 bases remained unmatched. Germline V CDR1 and CDR2: MDHEN, SYDVKM. The CDR3 is 14 amino acids. The CDR3 loop is CASITRDSRSPLHF. The CDR3 nucleotides read TGTGCCAGCATCACCCGGGACAGTAGGTCACCCCTCCACTTT.

The chain uses TRBV21-1 and TRBJ1-6. TRBV21-1 is recorded as a pseudogene. This CDR3 contains 18 residues. The CDR3 bases are TGTGCCAGCAGCAGTCTCAGAGGCGAACCGGATTATAATTCACCCCTCCACTTT. This codes for CASSSLRGEPDYNSPLHF.

This clonotype was recorded a few times. The V call is TRBV4-2, the J call TRBJ2-7, with TRBD2 matching over 10 bases. From germline, CDR1 is LGHNA and CDR2 YNFKEQ. Trimming at V came to 5 bases and at J to 7 bases, leaving 8 bases not matched to a gene. This CDR3 is 14 amino acids long. The CDR3 loop reads CASSWSGGAKEQYF. The CDR3 DNA reads as TGTGCCAGCAGCTGGAGCGGGGGGGCCAAGGAGCAGTACTTC.

This chain links TRBV12-3 or TRBV12-4 with TRBJ2-3; 9 positions agree with TRBD2. This CDR3 is built from 16 residues. J gave up 5 bases and V 4 bases, and 10 bases lay outside the gene matches. CDR3 residues: CASSSPSGGQGDTQYF. The DNA for the CDR3 is TGTGCCAGCAGTTCCCCAAGCGGGGGGCAGGGAGATACGCAGTATTTT.

V is TRBV9 and J is TRBJ2-5; TRBD2 aligns across 10 bases. This CDR3 is 16 amino acids long. The germline V gene encodes CDR1 SGDLS and CDR2 YYNGEE. Unmatched junction bases numbered 13, after V lost 0 bases and J lost 11 bases. The CDR3 here is CASSVEGTSVGNEQYF. The CDR3 region has the DNA TGTGCCAGCAGCGTAGAGGGGACTAGCGTGGGGAATGAGCAGTACTTC.

This sequence joins TRBV9 and TRBJ1-6; possibly TRBD1 for D (6 bases). This CDR3 comprises 15 residues. Trimming took 0 bases from V and 8 from J, leaving 12 bases between them. Looked up from germline, CDR1 is SGDLS and CDR2 is YYNGEE. The CDR3, as DNA: TGTGCCAGCAGCGTAGGGGGGCGCATTGATTCACCCCTCCACTTT. Amino acid sequence: CASSVGGRIDSPLHF. Full variable domain (outside the CDR3, taken from reference TRBV9 and TRBJ1-6): DSGVTQTPKHLITATGQRVTLRCSPRSGDLSVYWYQQSLDQGLQFLIQYYNGEERAKGNILERFSAQQFPDLHSELNLSSLELGDSALYFCASSVGGRIDSPLHFGNGTRLTVT.

The table lists this clonotype with many counts. The gene calls are TRBV14 and TRBJ1-2; 7 positions agree with TRBD1. V lost 5 bases and J lost 4; bases outside the gene matches: 4. Germline V gene sequence: CDR1 SGHDN, CDR2 FVKESK. The CDR3 is 13 amino acids. The CDR3 DNA reads as TGTGCCAGCAGCATCCGGGACAGCTATGGCTACACCTTC. Its translation: CASSIRDSYGYTF.

CDR3: CSAAPGTGTDTQYF. The CDR3 DNA reads as TGCAGTGCCGCTCCGGGGACTGGCACAGATACGCAGTATTTT. V and J are TRBV20-1 and TRBJ2-3, with D perhaps TRBD2 (6 bases). Per the germline V gene, CDR1 is DFQATT and CDR2 is SNEGSKA (reference sequence). With 6 bases removed from V and 1 base from J, the gap between germline ends came to 14 bases. The length of the CDR3 is 14 residues.

This clonotype was recorded a few times. The CDR3 reads CAISAGASGGQETQYF. DNA for the CDR3: TGTGCCATCAGTGCGGGGGCTAGCGGGGGTCAAGAGACCCAGTACTTC. The V and J genes are TRBV10-3 and TRBJ2-5; 10 nucleotides align to TRBD2. V lost 4 bases and J lost 2; bases outside the gene matches: 7. This CDR3 is built from 16 residues. Germline-derived CDR1 and CDR2 are ENHRY and SYGVKD.

The V call is TRBV6-1, the J call TRBJ2-5, with 8 positions matching TRBD2. The length of the CDR3 is 13 residues. V lost 11 bases, J lost 1 base, and 6 bases stayed unmatched. Germline V gene lookup returns CDR1 MNHNS and CDR2 SASEGT. CDR3 protein: CAASLAGQETQYF. As DNA, the CDR3 is TGTGCCGCCTCCCTAGCGGGCCAAGAGACCCAGTACTTC.

The chain joins TRBV6-6 to TRBJ2-5; D is uncertain. The germline V gene has CDR1 MNHNY and CDR2 SVGAGI (reference sequence). Trimming removed 6 bases at V and 6 bases at J, with 17 bases between. The CDR3 covers 14 residues. The CDR3 spells CASSRILTGQTQYF. The CDR3 region has the DNA TGTGCCAGCAGCCGAATCCTCACTGGTCAGACCCAGTACTTC.

This chain uses TRBV7-9 with TRBJ2-5, with a weak D call TRBD2 (6 bases). Germline V gene data show CDR1 as SEHNR and CDR2 as FQNEAQ (reference sequence). The CDR3 length is 15 residues. V lost 4 bases and J 0 bases, leaving 12 bases between the germline ends. CDR3 amino acids: CASSSIAEYQETQYF. Here the CDR3 DNA reads TGTGCCAGCAGCTCTATAGCGGAATACCAAGAGACCCAGTACTTC.

The chain employs TRBV7-7 and TRBJ2-3; D unclear. CDR3 size: 13 residues. Between the trimmed V and J ends, which lost 5 bases and 4 bases, there was a span of 10 bases. Per the germline V gene, CDR1 is SSHAT and CDR2 is FNYEAQ (reference sequence). The CDR3 here is CASSPGPSDTQYF. The CDR3 DNA follows: TGTGCCAGCAGCCCTGGACCGTCAGATACGCAGTATTTT.

In this sample, this clonotype turned up many times. The chain links TRBV7-2 to TRBJ2-6; D remains unclear. V shed 1 base and J shed 0 bases, with 4 bases lying between them. The CDR3 contains 15 residues. CDR1 is SGHTA and CDR2 is FQGNSA in the germline V gene. The CDR3 reads CASSLEVSGANVLTF. CDR3 sequence (DNA): TGTGCCAGCAGCTTAGAAGTCTCTGGGGCCAACGTCCTGACTTTC.

The chain has TRBV20-1 and TRBJ2-1; 7 nucleotides line up with TRBD2. CDR1 is DFQATT, CDR2 SNEGSKA, per germline (reference sequence). The CDR3 extends over 15 amino acids. V shed 3 bases, J shed 0 bases, and the junction held 5 bases outside the gene matches. The CDR3 bases are TGCAGTGCTAGGCCAAGCGGGAACTCCTACAATGAGCAGTTCTTC. Translating gives CSARPSGNSYNEQFF.

This chain joins TRBV10-3 and TRBJ2-3; D remains ambiguous. There are 12 residues in the CDR3. The V gene's germline CDR1 is ENHRY and CDR2 SYGVKD. V was pared by 7 bases and J by 4 bases, with 9 bases between. The CDR3: CAIKLGPDTQYF. The CDR3 DNA reads TGTGCCATCAAACTGGGCCCAGATACGCAGTATTTT.

This rearrangement joins TRBV20-1 to TRBJ1-1, with D possibly being TRBD1 (5 bases). The CDR3 has 16 residues. Germline V CDR1 and CDR2: DFQATT, SNEGSKA (reference sequence). With 0 bases removed from V and 6 bases from J, the gap between germline ends came to 20 bases. In DNA, the CDR3 is TGCAGTGCTAGAGATCGGCGGGGGGGGAGACTTTCTGAAGCTTTCTTT. Translation: CSARDRRGGRLSEAFF.

V usage is TRBV7-8 and J usage is TRBJ2-7; maybe TRBD2 (5 bases). The CDR3 has 15 amino acids. Germline V gene lookup returns CDR1 SGHVS and CDR2 FQNEAQ. V dropped 1 base and J dropped 2 bases, with 12 bases sitting between them. The CDR3 is CASSLVGSEAYEQYF. Here the CDR3 DNA reads TGTGCCAGCAGCTTAGTGGGTAGCGAAGCCTACGAGCAGTACTTC.

The chain employs TRBV25-1 and TRBJ2-4, with 8 bases that match TRBD2. The assigned J gene may be wrong: the sequence end matches TRBJ2-5 better. Germline V gene sequence: CDR1 MGHDK, CDR2 SYGVNS. The CDR3 sequence is 15 residues long. Here the CDR3 reads CASSESLAGRETQYF. Written as DNA, the CDR3 is TGTGCCAGCAGTGAATCGTTAGCGGGGAGAGAGACCCAGTACTTC.

V gene TRBV7-9 combines with J gene TRBJ1-4; TRBD1 agrees at 9 bases. V shed 5 bases, J shed 4 bases, and the junction held 5 bases outside the gene matches. The length of the CDR3 is 15 residues. CDR1 SEHNR and CDR2 FQNEAQ come from the germline V gene (reference sequence). The CDR3: CASSPGQGFNEKLFF. In DNA form, the CDR3 reads TGTGCCAGCAGCCCGGGACAGGGCTTTAATGAAAAACTGTTTTTT. Combining the CDR3 with reference TRBV7-9 and TRBJ1-4 gives the whole variable domain DTGVSQNPRHKITKRGQNVTFRCDPISEHNRLYWYRQTLGQGPEFLTYFQNEAQLEKSRLLSDRFSAERPKGSFSTLEIQRTEQGDSAMYLCASSPGQGFNEKLFFGSGTQLSVL.

The chain recombines TRBV11-2 with TRBJ2-5; D perhaps matches TRBD2 (5 bases). Per germline, CDR1 SGHAT and CDR2 FQNNGV. Trimming removed 6 bases from V and 4 bases from J, with 12 bases in between. The CDR3 totals 13 residues. The CDR3 loop is CASSDVGVETQYF. Written as DNA, the CDR3 is TGTGCCAGCAGTGATGTCGGGGTAGAGACCCAGTACTTC.

Details on this clonotype: One end of the junction does not line up with germline, which may come from a read error. This chain uses TRBV10-3 with TRBJ2-7, with D maybe TRBD2 (7 bases). Germline CDR1 ENHRY, CDR2 SYGVKD. There are 15 residues in the CDR3. The chain's CDR3 is CAISAGGGSSYKQYF. DNA for the CDR3: TGTGCCATCAGTGCTGGGGGCGGGAGCTCCTACAAGCAGTACTTC.

The genes are TRBV5-6 and TRBJ2-1, with 12 bases that match TRBD2. The V gene end was trimmed by 6 bases and the J gene end by 5 bases; junction bases not matched to a gene: 6. Germline V CDR1 and CDR2: SGHDT, YYEEEE. The CDR3 covers 15 residues. This CDR3 is CASTLGLAGHNEQFF. CDR3 bases: TGTGCCAGCACCCTGGGACTAGCGGGTCACAATGAGCAGTTCTTC.

This clonotype was seen only a few times. The gene calls are TRBV5-1 and TRBJ1-1; maybe TRBD1 (5 bases). The CDR3 has 15 amino acids. Germline lookup yields CDR1 SGHRS and CDR2 YFSETQ. V lost 2 bases, J lost 4 bases, and 15 bases lay in between. CDR3 coding DNA: TGCGCCAGCAGCTTATTTGGAGGGGAGGCCACTGAAGCTTTCTTT. It yields the protein CASSLFGGEATEAFF.